What follows are 21 T cell receptor beta chains derived from one specimen sequenced in a study of sequential checkpoint blockade in melanoma. TCRdb keeps only in-frame clones here, not all; method: immunoSEQ multiplex PCR. The table lists 15,000 to 25,000 clones, 80% to 90% of them singletons. Regarding treatment: randomized to nivolumab then ipilimumab (arm A) or the reverse (arm B). The material was CD8+ T cells sorted from blood (inferred from file names), obtained from a patient given nivolumab and ipilimumab in sequence. Receptors were obtained from a human donor with melanoma.

The gene calls are TRBV7-9 and TRBJ2-5; D is perhaps TRBD1 (6 bases). Trimming stripped 4 bases from V and 7 bases from J, with 16 bases between. Germline V lookup: CDR1 SEHNR, CDR2 FQNEAQ (reference sequence). The CDR3 totals 14 residues. CDR3 sequence: CASSYRTERGTQYF. CDR3 nucleotides: TGTGCCAGCAGCTACCGGACAGAACGAGGGACCCAGTACTTC.

V is TRBV28 and J is TRBJ1-4; D not certain. Germline V gene lookup returns CDR1 MDHEN and CDR2 SYDVKM. With 4 bases removed from V and 8 bases from J, the gap between germline ends came to 14 bases. The CDR3 runs 14 residues. CDR3 residues: CASSSITEWEKLFF. DNA for the CDR3: TGTGCCAGCAGTTCGATAACGGAGTGGGAAAAACTGTTTTTT.

The chain employs TRBV6-6 and TRBJ1-6, with TRBD1 as a possible D gene (5 bases). This CDR3 region has 13 residues. V shed 3 bases and J shed 10 bases, with 10 bases lying between them. Per germline, CDR1 MNHNY and CDR2 SVGAGI (reference sequence). The CDR3 loop is CASSYRQYSPLHF. CDR3 coding DNA: TGTGCCAGCAGTTATAGACAGTACTCACCCCTCCACTTT.

The chain uses TRBV6-5 and TRBJ1-2; 9 bases match TRBD1. The CDR3 extends over 15 amino acids. V lost 8 bases and J lost 3; bases outside the gene matches: 10. Germline-derived CDR1 and CDR2 are MNHEY and SVGAGI. CDR3 loop: CASGLDRGIYYGYTF. CDR3 DNA: TGTGCCAGCGGATTAGACAGGGGGATTTACTATGGCTACACCTTC.

Regarding this clone: One end of the junction is discordant with germline, which a read error may explain. In the same sample, other DNA sequences code for this CDR3. The chain uses TRBV28 and TRBJ1-6; D is perhaps TRBD1 (6 bases). CDR3 length: 14 residues. The V gene's germline CDR1 is MDHEN and CDR2 SYDVKM. The CDR3 DNA reads as TGTGCCAGCAGTTTGGACAGATTTAATTCCCCCCTCCACTTT. Encoded protein: CASSLDRFNSPLHF.

This chain joins TRBV18 and TRBJ2-5, with 13 positions matching TRBD2. Germline-derived CDR1 and CDR2 are KGHSH and LQKENI. This CDR3 region has 20 residues. V shed 2 bases, J shed 4 bases, and the junction held 16 bases outside the gene matches. CDR3 in DNA: TGTGCCAGCTCACCATGGTTTGAGACTAGCGGGGGGCGAATCGCAGAGACCCAGTACTTC. This codes for CASSPWFETSGGRIAETQYF.

The chain links TRBV4-3 to TRBJ2-1; 10 bases match TRBD2. CDR3 length: 21 amino acids. Germline CDR1 is LGHNA and CDR2 is YSLEER. After removal of 1 base from V and 2 bases from J, the junction contained 17 bases not matched to a gene. CDR3: CASSQVLQITSGVYPYNEQFF. DNA of the CDR3: TGCGCCAGCAGCCAAGTCCTTCAAATTACTAGCGGGGTTTACCCCTACAATGAGCAGTTCTTC.

This chain connects TRBV7-8 to TRBJ1-6; TRBD1 matches 7 bases. This CDR3 has 16 residues. Germline lookup yields CDR1 SGHVS and CDR2 FQNEAQ. V lost 1 base and J lost 4; bases outside the gene matches: 4. CDR3 loop: CASSLGTGDYNSPLHF. The DNA of the CDR3 is TGTGCCAGCAGCTTAGGAACAGGGGATTATAATTCACCCCTCCACTTT.

The chain is built from TRBV19 and TRBJ1-4; TRBD1 might be the D (5 bases). The CDR3 sequence is 14 residues long. Germline V gene lookup returns CDR1 LNHDA and CDR2 SQIVND (reference sequence). V was cut by 4 bases and J by 2 bases, with 8 bases left in between. The CDR3 here is CASSKTGTNEKLFF. DNA of the CDR3: TGTGCCAGTAGTAAAACAGGTACTAATGAAAAACTGTTTTTT.

V is TRBV28 and J is TRBJ2-2, with 8 nucleotides matching TRBD1. Germline CDR1 MDHEN, CDR2 SYDVKM. V lost 2 bases and J lost 7; bases outside the gene matches: 9. This CDR3 has 16 residues. This chain's CDR3 is CASSLASGGYIGELFF. The CDR3, as DNA: TGTGCCAGCAGTTTAGCATCAGGGGGCTATATCGGGGAGCTGTTTTTT.

The count of this clone is one. J is TRBJ2-2 and V is TRBV29-1, with TRBD2 identical over 9 bases. CDR3 length: 15 amino acids. The germline gives CDR1 SQVTM, CDR2 ANQGSEA. V lost 2 bases to trimming and J lost 7 bases; unmatched junction nucleotides: 8. The CDR3 protein is CSVERVAGGIGELFF. CDR3 in DNA: TGCAGCGTTGAACGAGTGGCGGGGGGGATCGGGGAGCTGTTTTTT.

The J gene is TRBJ2-7, the V gene TRBV5-5, with D possibly matching TRBD1 (5 bases). The ends were cut back, 4 bases at V and 3 bases at J, with 14 bases in the middle. Germline V gene data show CDR1 as SGHKS and CDR2 as YYEKEE (reference sequence). The CDR3 is 14 residues long. The CDR3 nucleotides are TGTGCCAGCAGCGCGGCCTGGGGCGGCTACGAGCAGTACTTC. Its translation: CASSAAWGGYEQYF.

This rearrangement joins TRBV9 to TRBJ1-4; 9 bases are shared with TRBD1. Germline loops: CDR1 SGDLS, CDR2 YYNGEE. The CDR3 spans 17 residues. Unmatched junction bases numbered 10, after V lost 4 bases and J lost 3 bases. CDR3 nucleotide sequence: TGTGCCAGCAGCCCTGGACAGGGGCACCGTTCTAATGAAAAACTGTTTTTT. It encodes CASSPGQGHRSNEKLFF.

J is TRBJ2-5 and V is TRBV4-3, with D perhaps TRBD1 (5 bases). The CDR3 has 15 amino acids. The V end lost 0 bases, the J end lost 4 bases, and 12 bases lay between the germline ends. Germline loops: CDR1 LGHNA, CDR2 YSLEER. Written as DNA, the CDR3 is TGCGCCAGCAGCCAAGATTCAGGGCTGACAGAGACCCAGTACTTC. Translation: CASSQDSGLTETQYF.

The chain couples TRBV28 to TRBJ2-7; D call uncertain. V lost 3 bases and J 3 bases, leaving 12 bases between the germline ends. CDR3 length equals 14 residues. Germline values: CDR1 MDHEN, CDR2 SYDVKM. The DNA of the CDR3 is TGTGCCAGCAGTTTCTTACAGTCGAACTACGAGCAGTACTTC. Translating it yields CASSFLQSNYEQYF.

This chain connects TRBV7-3 to TRBJ2-7; D is perhaps TRBD1 (7 bases). This CDR3 spans 15 amino acids. Germline V gene lookup returns CDR1 SGHTA and CDR2 FQGTGA. V lost 5 bases and J lost 5, with 19 bases in between. The CDR3 bases are TGTGCCAGCAGCCTGAGACAGGGACTCGTCGACGAGCAGTACTTC. Protein product: CASSLRQGLVDEQYF.

The DNA of the CDR3 is TGTGCCAGCAGCTTGGGTCCGGTCGGGACAGGGGAAACTGAAGCTTTCTTT. This sequence encodes CASSLGPVGTGETEAFF. The V gene is TRBV5-6, the J gene TRBJ1-1, with 10 bases lining up with TRBD1. The length of the CDR3 is 17 residues. J gave up 5 bases and V 0 bases, and 10 bases lay outside the gene matches. Germline V gene sequence: CDR1 SGHDT, CDR2 YYEEEE.

The chain links TRBV10-3 to TRBJ2-5; 7 nucleotides align to TRBD1. The DNA end is a closer match to TRBJ2-7, so the J assignment may be wrong. The CDR3 is 17 residues long. Germline values: CDR1 ENHRY, CDR2 SYGVKD. The CDR3 coding sequence is TGTGCCATCAGTGAGCCGGAAGGGACAGATTTATATTACGAGCAGTACTTC. Translated, it gives CAISEPEGTDLYYEQYF.

The genes are TRBV4-2 and TRBJ2-1, with TRBD2 matching 11 bases. J gave up 5 bases and V 5 bases, and 11 bases lay outside the gene matches. The CDR3 totals 17 residues. Germline V lookup: CDR1 LGHNA, CDR2 YNFKEQ. CDR3: CASSERVLAGDHNEQFF. The CDR3 DNA sequence: TGTGCCAGCAGCGAAAGGGTACTAGCGGGGGATCACAATGAGCAGTTCTTC.

As regards this clone: One junction end does not reproduce the germline sequence, and a read error may be involved. This rearrangement joins TRBV5-8 to TRBJ1-2; D gene uncertain. The CDR3 runs 15 residues. Germline CDR1 reads SGHTS; CDR2 reads YDEGEE. CDR3: CASSQIPGSNYGYTF. In nucleotides, the CDR3 is TGCGCCAGCAGCCAAATTCCGGGTTCTAACTATGGCTACACCTTC.

The rearrangement joins TRBV7-9 to TRBJ2-5; 7 bases are shared with TRBD2. The CDR3 sequence is 16 residues long. From germline, CDR1 is SEHNR and CDR2 FQNEAQ (reference sequence). The V gene end was trimmed by 2 bases and the J gene end by 2 bases; junction bases not matched to a gene: 8. CDR3 sequence (DNA): TGTGCCAGCAGCTTATACGGCGCGGGGGTACAAGAGACCCAGTACTTC. It specifies CASSLYGAGVQETQYF.